This paragraph covers one TCR beta chain sequence. This CDR3 is 16 amino acids long. Per germline, CDR1 SGHTA and CDR2 FQGNSA. Germline trimming cut 1 base from V and 2 bases from J; bases unmatched to any gene: 4. The entry originates in a study of somatic mutations in cytotoxic T cells in rheumatoid arthritis. The table came from immunoSEQ multiplex PCR; TCRdb's copy has only in-frame clones and leaves some out. The sample lists 12,000 to 15,000 clones, about 81% occurring once. The clonotype comes from an adult with rheumatoid arthritis. Sequencing input: CD8+ T cells sorted from blood. The chain recombines TRBV7-2 with TRBJ2-5; TRBD2 aligns across 10 bases. The chain's CDR3 is CASSLGGLARQETQYF. The DNA of the CDR3 is TGTGCCAGCAGCTTAGGGGGACTAGCGCGACAAGAGACCCAGTACTTC.